These 13 T cell receptor beta chains share one sample of origin, sequenced in a study of regulatory T cells in long-lasting Graves disease. Documented time point: persistent/refractory GD, antithyroid drugs over 5 years with positive TRAb. Making the TCR library involved RNA that had been extracted from PBMCs. Relying on iRepertoire HTBI primers and Arm-PCR of CDR3 regions, the team built TCR beta libraries. TCRdb itself ran the multiplex PCR reads through MiXCR, one entry per CDR3 protein. The table lists about 470,000 distinct CDR3 sequences, 20% to 25% of them singletons. The sequences come from peripheral blood mononuclear cells (PBMCs), collected when the disease was refractory, from a patient treated with antithyroid drugs. The receptors derive from a female donor with Graves disease.

The sample holds many counts of this clonotype. The chain employs TRBV2 and TRBJ1-6; D unclear. Germline CDR1 is SNHLY and CDR2 is FYNNEI. The ends were cut back, 9 bases at V and 7 bases at J, with 13 bases in the middle. The CDR3 sequence is 13 residues long. This CDR3 reads CARGGQQNSPLHF. The CDR3 region has the DNA TGTGCCAGGGGAGGCCAGCAGAATTCACCCCTCCACTTT.

In this sample, this clonotype turned up many times. The V and J genes are TRBV28 and TRBJ2-2, with D tentatively TRBD1 (5 bases). Trimming left V 2 bases short and J 4 bases short, with 17 bases between. This CDR3 has 17 amino acids. Germline V lookup: CDR1 MDHEN, CDR2 SYDVKM. CDR3 sequence (DNA): TGTGCCAGCAGTTTACCCCTGGGGCGCCGGAGCACCGGGGAGCTGTTTTTT. Its translation is CASSLPLGRRSTGELFF.

The V gene is TRBV10-3, the J gene TRBJ2-5, with D possibly being TRBD1 or TRBD2 (5 bases each). The ends were cut back, 9 bases at V and 2 bases at J, with 16 bases in the middle. This CDR3 spans 14 amino acids. Germline V lookup: CDR1 ENHRY, CDR2 SYGVKD. CDR3 loop: CAIWSGRSQETQYF. CDR3 DNA sequence: TGTGCCATTTGGTCGGGACGTTCACAAGAGACCCAGTACTTC.

This chain links TRBV6-1 with TRBJ1-5; D not resolved. The CDR3 consists of 13 residues. V lost 6 bases and J lost 7, with 13 bases in between. The germline V gene encodes CDR1 MNHNS and CDR2 SASEGT. The CDR3 DNA reads as TGTGCCAGCAGACGCCGGACGGGGCAGCCCCAGCATTTT. Amino acid sequence: CASRRRTGQPQHF.

The rearrangement uses TRBV6-1 and TRBJ2-5; 9 nucleotides line up with TRBD1. This CDR3 spans 17 amino acids. With V trimmed by 5 bases and J by 1 base, 11 bases remained unmatched. Germline V gene data show CDR1 as MNHNS and CDR2 as SASEGT. The CDR3 DNA reads TGTGCCAGCAGTCGGGACGGGACAGGGAGGGTCCAAGAGACCCAGTACTTC. Protein sequence: CASSRDGTGRVQETQYF.

The rearrangement links TRBV19 to TRBJ1-1; TRBD1 aligns across 8 bases. Germline V CDR1 and CDR2: LNHDA, SQIVND (reference sequence). The V gene end was trimmed by 10 bases and the J gene end by 4 bases; junction bases not matched to a gene: 11. The CDR3 runs 14 residues. Here the CDR3 reads CAIDMLDRGTEAFF. In DNA, the CDR3 is TGTGCCATTGACATGCTTGACAGGGGCACTGAAGCTTTCTTT.

This clonotype showed up many times. The V and J genes are TRBV12-3 or TRBV12-4 and TRBJ2-7; D might be TRBD2 (5 bases). This CDR3 is built from 12 residues. The germline V and J ends were trimmed by 3 bases and 6 bases, with 9 bases remaining between them. The CDR3 sequence: CASSLRVVEQYF. The CDR3, as DNA: TGTGCCAGCAGTTTGCGGGTGGTCGAGCAGTACTTC.

This clonotype has a handful of counts. The gene calls are TRBV19 and TRBJ1-1; no reliable D call. The CDR3 totals 14 residues. V lost 9 bases, J lost 1 base, and 15 bases lay in between. Germline V gene data show CDR1 as LNHDA and CDR2 as SQIVND (reference sequence). DNA for the CDR3: TGTGCCAGCTATAATGGAGGAAGGAACACTGAAGCTTTCTTT. Translating it yields CASYNGGRNTEAFF.

The J gene is TRBJ2-6, the V gene TRBV27; the D gene is possibly TRBD1 (6 bases). This CDR3 comprises 15 residues. In germline, CDR1 is MNHEY, CDR2 SMNVEV (reference sequence). V shed 5 bases and J shed 0 bases, with 8 bases lying between them. CDR3 amino acids: CASSGQFSGANVLTF. CDR3 sequence (DNA): TGTGCCAGCAGTGGACAGTTCTCTGGGGCCAACGTCCTGACTTTC.

This clonotype came up many times. This sequence joins TRBV10-1 and TRBJ1-2, with TRBD1 matching over 8 bases. Germline assignment: CDR1 WNHNN and CDR2 SYGVQD (reference sequence). The CDR3 sequence is 13 residues long. Trimming at V came to 3 bases and at J to 5 bases, leaving 2 bases not matched to a gene. DNA for the CDR3: TGCGCCAGCAGTGACGGACAGGGTTATGGCTACACCTTC. Translating gives CASSDGQGYGYTF.

There are many counts of this clonotype. This chain uses TRBV6-5 with TRBJ1-2, with D maybe TRBD1 (5 bases). This CDR3 comprises 18 residues. Germline V gene sequence: CDR1 MNHEY, CDR2 SVGAGI. V lost 2 bases and J lost 5, with 24 bases in between. As DNA, the CDR3 is TGTGCCAGCAGTTACCCGTTCATCGGGGCGCCGACCCTGTATGGCTACACCTTC. Encoded protein: CASSYPFIGAPTLYGYTF.

Notes on this clonotype: A clone one base away is much larger, so this may be a read error. The V and J genes are TRBV29-1 and TRBJ2-5; D might be TRBD2 (5 bases). Germline V gives CDR1 SQVTM, CDR2 ANQGSEA. The CDR3 sequence is 13 residues long. The CDR3 DNA reads TGCAGCGCCCCGGCCGCGAGGGAAGAGACCCAGCACTTC. It encodes CSAPAAREETQHF.

This clonotype was detected many times. The rearrangement uses TRBV6-5 and TRBJ2-5, with a possible D match to TRBD1 (6 bases). From germline, CDR1 is MNHEY and CDR2 SVGAGI. The CDR3 is 13 residues long. With 1 base removed from V and 3 bases from J, the gap between germline ends came to 6 bases. The CDR3 sequence is CASSYYREETQYF. DNA for the CDR3: TGTGCCAGCAGTTACTACAGGGAAGAGACCCAGTACTTC.